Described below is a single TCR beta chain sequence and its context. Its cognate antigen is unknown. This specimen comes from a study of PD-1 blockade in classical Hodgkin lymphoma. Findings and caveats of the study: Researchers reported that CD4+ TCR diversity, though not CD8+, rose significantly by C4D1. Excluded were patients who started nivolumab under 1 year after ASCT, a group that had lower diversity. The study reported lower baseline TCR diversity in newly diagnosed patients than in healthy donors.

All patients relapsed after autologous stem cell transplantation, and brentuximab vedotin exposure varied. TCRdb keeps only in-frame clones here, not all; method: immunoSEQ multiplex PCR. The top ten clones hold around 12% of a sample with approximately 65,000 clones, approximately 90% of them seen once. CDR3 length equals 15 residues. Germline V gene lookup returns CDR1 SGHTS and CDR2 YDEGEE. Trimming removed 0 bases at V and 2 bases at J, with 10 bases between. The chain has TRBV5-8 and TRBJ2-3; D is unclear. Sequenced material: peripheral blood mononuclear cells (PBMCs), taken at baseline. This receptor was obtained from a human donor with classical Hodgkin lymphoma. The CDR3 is CASSLGLRLTDTQYF. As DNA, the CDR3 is TGTGCCAGCAGCTTGGGACTGAGGCTCACAGATACGCAGTATTTT.